This is a list of T cell receptor beta chains from one sample in a study of blood T cell repertoires in COVID-19. Profiling relied on immunoSEQ multiplex PCR, and the TCRdb table lists in-frame clones only, not all of them. Seen here are about 250,000 clones, around 86% observed once, and the top ten hold 3%. The sample taken for sequencing was peripheral blood. The origin of the receptors is a woman aged 25-40 years with active or convalescent COVID-19. Both conserved end residues are part of each CDR3. D genes are given only for firm matches. Only part of the rows carry a size: once, few, many, or a class if the clone is expanded.

d_call	v_call	clone_size	j_call	cdr3_aa	cdr3_nt
.	TRBV9	.	TRBJ1-6	CASSGDPGRRWGVNSPLHF	TGTGCCAGCAGCGGAGACCCGGGACGCAGGTGGGGGGTGAATTCACCCCTCCACTTT
.	TRBV7-9	.	TRBJ2-5	CASSPRGGGQETQYF	TGTGCCAGCAGCCCCCGAGGGGGAGGGCAAGAGACCCAGTACTTC
TRBD2	TRBV18	.	TRBJ2-5	CASSPPTGGEQETQYF	TGTGCCAGCTCACCACCGACCGGGGGGGAACAAGAGACCCAGTACTTC
TRBD1	TRBV28	.	TRBJ1-4	CASSFQGAGEKLFF	TGTGCCAGCAGTTTTCAGGGGGCCGGAGAAAAACTGTTTTTT
.	TRBV28	few	TRBJ1-4	CAIGGGPTNEKLFF	TGTGCCATCGGGGGAGGGCCAACTAATGAAAAACTGTTTTTT
.	TRBV19	.	TRBJ1-5	CASRETGNNQPQHF	TGTGCCAGTAGAGAAACAGGGAACAATCAGCCCCAGCATTTT
TRBD1	TRBV18	.	TRBJ1-2	CASSPPGLGQGSYYGYTF	TGTGCCAGCTCACCCCCCGGGCTGGGACAGGGCTCGTACTATGGCTACACCTTC
.	TRBV6-1	.	TRBJ2-7	CASSDRVPDHYEQYF	TGTGCCAGCAGTGACCGGGTACCCGATCACTACGAGCAGTACTTC
TRBD1	TRBV27	once	TRBJ2-7	CASGTGVYEQYF	TGTGCCAGCGGGACAGGGGTCTACGAGCAGTACTTC
TRBD2	TRBV19	.	TRBJ2-5	CASSTPPGGERQKTQYF	TGTGCCAGTAGTACTCCTCCCGGGGGGGAAAGACAGAAGACCCAGTACTTC
TRBD1	TRBV6-5	.	TRBJ2-3	CASSYSGRGTDTQYF	TGTGCCAGCAGTTACTCGGGCAGGGGGACAGATACGCAGTATTTT
.	TRBV12-3/TRBV12-4	.	TRBJ2-7	CASSLGQRYEQYF	TGTGCCAGCAGTTTAGGACAGCGCTACGAGCAGTACTTC
.	TRBV5-4	.	TRBJ1-4	CASSLSQGRATNEKLFF	TGTGCCAGCAGCTTAAGCCAGGGGAGAGCAACTAATGAAAAACTGTTTTTT
.	TRBV28	.	TRBJ2-1	CASSLRGSQEQFF	TGTGCCAGCAGTTTACGGGGGTCACAGGAGCAGTTCTTC
.	TRBV5-5	.	TRBJ1-6	CASSLAQGTNSPLHF	TGTGCCAGCAGCTTGGCTCAGGGGACCAATTCACCCCTCCACTTT
TRBD2	TRBV19	.	TRBJ2-5	CASRRIAGGETQYF	TGTGCCAGCAGACGAATAGCGGGGGGCGAGACCCAGTACTTC
TRBD2	TRBV6-6	.	TRBJ2-3	CASSRGVLTSAGDTQYF	TGTGCCAGCAGTCGCGGGGTCTTGACTAGCGCAGGAGATACGCAGTATTTT
.	TRBV12-3/TRBV12-4	.	TRBJ1-1	CASSFVRGTEAFF	TGTGCCAGCAGTTTCGTCCGGGGCACTGAAGCTTTCTTT
.	TRBV30	.	TRBJ2-7	CAWTPDRSYEQYF	TGTGCCTGGACCCCCGATAGATCCTACGAGCAGTACTTC
TRBD1	TRBV27	.	TRBJ2-1	CASSIGTGTYNEQFF	TGTGCCAGCAGTATCGGGACAGGGACCTACAATGAGCAGTTCTTC
.	TRBV27	.	TRBJ1-3	CASSPRAVSGNTIYF	TGTGCCAGCAGTCCCAGGGCCGTCTCTGGAAACACCATATATTTT
.	TRBV7-2	.	TRBJ2-1	CASSLVEIGEQFF	TGTGCCAGCAGCTTAGTCGAGATTGGTGAGCAGTTCTTC
.	TRBV7-9	few	TRBJ1-5	CASSLGTTDNQPQHF	TGTGCCAGCAGCTTAGGAACGACAGACAATCAGCCCCAGCATTTT
.	TRBV11-3	.	TRBJ2-1	CASSLDEAGANEQFF	TGTGCCAGCAGCTTAGATGAGGCGGGGGCCAATGAGCAGTTCTTC
TRBD1	TRBV11-3	.	TRBJ2-1	CASSLATGAGNEQFF	TGTGCCAGCAGCTTAGCTACAGGGGCGGGCAATGAGCAGTTCTTC
.	TRBV5-4	.	TRBJ2-5	CASSLRGQETQYF	TGTGCCAGCAGCTTGAGGGGCCAAGAGACCCAGTACTTC
.	TRBV6-2/TRBV6-3	.	TRBJ2-5	CASSRLETQYF	TGTGCCAGCAGCCGTCTGGAGACCCAGTACTTC
.	TRBV20-1	few	TRBJ2-5	CSASRRGRETQYF	TGCAGTGCTAGTCGGCGGGGTCGAGAGACCCAGTACTTC
.	TRBV18	.	TRBJ2-7	CASSPPLEVYEQYF	TGTGCCAGCTCACCACCCTTGGAGGTCTACGAGCAGTACTTC
TRBD1	TRBV4-1	.	TRBJ1-1	CASSQDTGGYTEAFF	TGCGCCAGCAGCCAAGATACAGGGGGGTACACTGAAGCTTTCTTT
.	TRBV4-1	.	TRBJ2-2	CASSQDEHANTGELFF	TGCGCCAGCAGCCAAGATGAGCACGCGAACACCGGGGAGCTGTTTTTT
.	TRBV5-1	.	TRBJ2-1	CASSSTFGNNEQFF	TGCGCCAGCAGCTCTACCTTCGGGAATAATGAGCAGTTCTTC
TRBD2	TRBV7-2	.	TRBJ2-1	CASSLGLAGGHNEQFF	TGTGCCAGCAGCCTGGGACTAGCGGGGGGTCACAATGAGCAGTTCTTC